These 18 T cell receptor beta chains share one sample of origin, sequenced in a study of patients and donors after allogeneic stem cell transplantation. TCRdb re-called the RT-PCR reads with MiXCR, one entry per CDR3 protein. This table holds about 28,000 distinct CDR3 sequences, nearly 7% found once. Sequences were obtained from blood, either unsorted or a sorted T cell fraction (not recorded which). All receptors derive from a human donor who was either an allogeneic HSCT recipient or a stem cell or donor lymphocyte infusion donor (not recorded which). It is not recorded whose cells these are; they may come from a transplant donor.

At least ten counts were recorded for this clonotype. The rearrangement links TRBV7-9 to TRBJ2-1; D remains unclear. V was cut by 1 base and J by 4 bases, with 8 bases left in between. The CDR3 has 14 residues. CDR1 is SEHNR and CDR2 is FQNEAQ in the germline V gene (reference sequence). CDR3 amino acids: CASSLVGSYNEQFF. CDR3 sequence (DNA): TGTGCCAGCAGCTTAGTGGGTAGTTACAATGAGCAGTTCTTC. Complete variable domain (other parts from reference TRBV7-9 and TRBJ2-1): DTGVSQNPRHKITKRGQNVTFRCDPISEHNRLYWYRQTLGQGPEFLTYFQNEAQLEKSRLLSDRFSAERPKGSFSTLEIQRTEQGDSAMYLCASSLVGSYNEQFFGPGTRLTVL.

This clonotype was counted at least ten times. The chain couples TRBV3-1 to TRBJ1-2; no clear D. The germline V gene has CDR1 LGHDT and CDR2 YNNKEL (reference sequence). CDR3 length: 14 amino acids. V lost 1 base to trimming and J lost 1 base, with 7 bases between them. The CDR3 coding sequence is TGTGCCAGCAGCCAAGGGAGTGTTAACTATGGCTACACCTTC. Residues: CASSQGSVNYGYTF. Combining the CDR3 with reference TRBV3-1 and TRBJ1-2 gives the whole variable domain DTAVSQTPKYLVTQMGNDKSIKCEQNLGHDTMYWYKQDSKKFLKIMFSYNNKELIINETVPNRFSPKSPDKAHLNLHINSLELGDSAVYFCASSQGSVNYGYTFGSGTRLTVV.

This chain joins TRBV19 and TRBJ2-1; weak D call: TRBD2 (5 bases). Germline lookup yields CDR1 LNHDA and CDR2 SQIVND (reference sequence). V dropped 3 bases and J dropped 7 bases, with 13 bases sitting between them. This CDR3 contains 14 residues. CDR3 bases: TGTGCCAGTAGTATCAGTGGGAGTTTAAATGAGCAGTTCTTC. Protein product: CASSISGSLNEQFF. The whole variable domain, filled in from reference TRBV19 and TRBJ2-1, reads DGGITQSPKYLFRKEGQNVTLSCEQNLNHDAMYWYRQDPGQGLRLIYYSQIVNDFQKGDIAEGYSVSREKKESFPLTVTSAQKNPTAFYLCASSISGSLNEQFFGPGTRLTVL.

There are many counts of this clonotype. The rearrangement joins TRBV7-9 to TRBJ2-1, with 7 bases lining up with TRBD2. Germline CDR1 is SEHNR and CDR2 is FQNEAQ (reference sequence). V was pared by 6 bases and J by 6 bases, with 11 bases of the junction left unmatched. This CDR3 has 15 residues. The CDR3 sequence: CASSWGTTLSNEQFF. CDR3 bases: TGTGCCAGCAGTTGGGGGACTACCCTTAGCAATGAGCAGTTCTTC.

This clonotype came up many times. V and J are TRBV10-2 and TRBJ2-5, with 10 nucleotides matching TRBD1. Germline-derived CDR1 and CDR2 are WSHSY and SAAADI. The CDR3 runs to 13 residues. The V gene end was trimmed by 6 bases and the J gene end by 5 bases; junction bases not matched to a gene: 3. Here the CDR3 reads CASRRTGGETQYF. In DNA form, the CDR3 reads TGCGCCAGCAGAAGGACAGGGGGGGAGACCCAGTACTTC.

This clonotype is labeled medium-sized. V and J are TRBV28 and TRBJ1-4, with unresolved D. The CDR3 contains 13 residues. Germline values: CDR1 MDHEN, CDR2 SYDVKM. With 6 bases removed from V and 4 bases from J, the gap between germline ends came to 9 bases. This chain's CDR3 is CASRDYLNEKLFF. In DNA form, the CDR3 reads TGTGCCAGCAGGGACTATCTTAATGAAAAACTGTTTTTT. Using reference TRBV28 and TRBJ1-4 for the parts outside the CDR3, the full variable domain is DVKVTQSSRYLVKRTGEKVFLECVQDMDHENMFWYRQDPGLGLRLIYFSYDVKMKEKGDIPEGYSVSREKKERFSLILESASTNQTSMYLCASRDYLNEKLFFGSGTQLSVL.

In this sample, this clonotype turned up a few times. The chain joins TRBV9 to TRBJ2-7; D possibly corresponds to TRBD2 (6 bases). Trimming cost V 0 bases and J 7 bases, with 14 bases left between them. The V gene's germline CDR1 is SGDLS and CDR2 YYNGEE. CDR3 length equals 14 residues. CDR3 DNA: TGTGCCAGCAGCGTAGAATCCAGGGCGGGGGAGCAGTACTTC. It codes for CASSVESRAGEQYF.

In DNA, the CDR3 is TGTGCCACCAGTGATCCCCAGGGTCCCACTGAAGCTTTCTTT. Translated, it gives CATSDPQGPTEAFF. V usage is TRBV24-1 and J usage is TRBJ1-1, with TRBD1 as a possible D gene (5 bases). Germline values: CDR1 KGHDR, CDR2 SFDVKD. The CDR3 consists of 14 residues. V lost 3 bases, J lost 4 bases, and 11 bases lay in between.

This clonotype was found many times. The rearrangement links TRBV24-1 to TRBJ2-5, with D uncertain. Germline assignment: CDR1 KGHDR and CDR2 SFDVKD. V was cut by 4 bases and J by 0 bases, with 14 bases left in between. The CDR3 totals 16 residues. The CDR3 sequence is CATSDTSWSNQETQYF. CDR3 sequence (DNA): TGTGCCACCAGTGACACCTCTTGGAGTAACCAAGAGACCCAGTACTTC.

This clonotype was recorded many times. The rearrangement uses TRBV5-6 and TRBJ1-2, with TRBD1 matching 7 bases. The CDR3 is made up of 12 amino acids. Germline trimming cut 4 bases from V and 6 bases from J; bases unmatched to any gene: 3. CDR1 SGHDT and CDR2 YYEEEE come from the germline V gene. In DNA, the CDR3 is TGTGCCAGCAGCGTGGGACAGCATGGCTACACCTTC. Translated, it gives CASSVGQHGYTF.

This clonotype has ten or more counts. The V and J genes are TRBV12-3 or TRBV12-4 and TRBJ1-1, with D tentatively TRBD1 (5 bases). V lost 4 bases and J 4 bases, leaving 13 bases between the germline ends. The CDR3 is 14 residues long. CDR3 region: CASSYSIGGTEAFF. DNA of the CDR3: TGTGCCAGCAGTTATAGTATCGGGGGCACTGAAGCTTTCTTT.

There are many counts of this clonotype. The chain uses TRBV7-9 and TRBJ1-2, with 12 bases lining up with TRBD1. The germline gives CDR1 SEHNR, CDR2 FQNEAQ (reference sequence). CDR3 size: 14 residues. Unmatched junction bases numbered 5, after V lost 4 bases and J lost 8 bases. CDR3 DNA: TGTGCCAGCAGCTCAGGGACAGGGGGCGACGGCTACACCTTC. It yields the protein CASSSGTGGDGYTF.

This clonotype has ten or more counts. This chain's CDR3 is CASSLQGATEAFF. The CDR3 DNA sequence: TGTGCCAGCAGCCTTCAAGGGGCCACTGAAGCTTTCTTT. The chain uses TRBV6-6 and TRBJ1-1; TRBD1 is a possible D gene (5 bases). The CDR3 consists of 13 residues. The ends were cut back, 6 bases at V and 4 bases at J, with 12 bases in the middle. Germline lookup yields CDR1 MNHNY and CDR2 SVGAGI (reference sequence).

The chain has TRBV2 and TRBJ1-1, with D possibly being TRBD1 (6 bases). V gave up 7 bases and J gave up 1 base, with 28 bases separating them. CDR3 length equals 19 residues. Germline V gene sequence: CDR1 SNHLY, CDR2 FYNNEI. Here the CDR3 reads CASTGEGRGYWRRNTEAFF. CDR3 bases: TGTGCCAGCACTGGGGAGGGCAGGGGTTATTGGCGAAGGAACACTGAAGCTTTCTTT.

This clonotype was observed a handful of times. The rearrangement links TRBV28 to TRBJ2-3, with 9 nucleotides matching TRBD2. The germline V gene has CDR1 MDHEN and CDR2 SYDVKM. V dropped 5 bases and J dropped 4; count of bases not matched to a gene: 7. The CDR3 spans 15 residues. Here the CDR3 reads CASSRPGLAADTQYF. The CDR3 bases are TGTGCCAGCAGTCGCCCGGGACTAGCAGCAGATACGCAGTATTTT.

The table lists this clonotype with many counts. CDR3 in DNA: TGTGCCAGCAGCCGGGACAGCTATAACTATGGCTACACCTTC. The encoded protein is CASSRDSYNYGYTF. The rearrangement links TRBV7-9 to TRBJ1-2; 7 bases are a match to TRBD1. Germline trimming cut 5 bases from V and 1 base from J; bases unmatched to any gene: 4. The CDR3 consists of 14 residues. Germline values: CDR1 SEHNR, CDR2 FQNEAQ (reference sequence).

At least ten counts were recorded for this clonotype. J is TRBJ2-2 and V is TRBV6-5; maybe TRBD2 (5 bases). CDR3 length: 16 amino acids. Per the germline V gene, CDR1 is MNHEY and CDR2 is SVGAGI. Trimming took 6 bases from V and 1 from J, leaving 15 bases between them. DNA for the CDR3: TGTGCCAGCAGCCTACTGGGAGCGCTGAACACCGGGGAGCTGTTTTTT. Translated: CASSLLGALNTGELFF.

The table lists this clonotype with many counts. The chain uses TRBV7-9 and TRBJ2-1, with unresolved D. The CDR3 has 14 amino acids. With 4 bases removed from V and 4 bases from J, the gap between germline ends came to 11 bases. Germline V gene lookup returns CDR1 SEHNR and CDR2 FQNEAQ (reference sequence). CDR3 loop: CASSSAPQYNEQFF. The CDR3 bases are TGTGCCAGCAGCTCCGCCCCTCAATACAATGAGCAGTTCTTC.